This T cell receptor beta chain was identified during a study of beta chain features in type 1 diabetes. General study results and limits: Individuals with type 1 diabetes displayed fewer insertions and more deletions at VDJ junctions.

What was sequenced were expressed TCRB transcripts, since all of the isolated RNA had been reverse transcribed. TCRdb keeps only in-frame clones here, not all; method: immunoSEQ multiplex PCR. This sample yields 350,000 to 450,000 clones, of which around 15% are seen a single time; under 0.02% belongs to the top ten. As concerns this clone: The antigen is not known.

Germline values: CDR1 LNHDA, CDR2 SQIVND (reference sequence). This CDR3 comprises 16 residues. The V end lost 2 bases, the J end lost 1 base, and 12 bases lay between the germline ends. Based on CD45RO/CCR7/CD25/CD127/CD95/CD27, CD4+ regulatory, stem cell-like memory, naive and central memory cells were sorted. The chain links TRBV19 to TRBJ1-5; D remains unclear. The receptor comes from a woman aged 18-29 years in good health. The sequenced sample consisted of naive CD4+ T cells from blood. CDR3 coding DNA: TGTGCCAGTAGTATATGGGGAGAGGTGAGCAATCAGCCCCAGCATTTT. This translates into CASSIWGEVSNQPQHF.